One and the same sample provided the 12 T cell receptor beta chains below, sequenced in a study of identical twins. TCRdb itself ran the 5' RACE reads through MiXCR, one entry per CDR3 protein. The data show 570,000 or so distinct CDR3 sequences, 7.5% to 10% seen once. These data were likewise used in another study, on yellow fever vaccine responses in identical twins.

Specimen: PBMCs. The receptors here all came from a woman between 18 and 30 years old in good health.

This clonotype was seen a few times. This sequence joins TRBV6-2 or TRBV6-3 and TRBJ1-5; no reliable D call. V was shortened by 1 base and J by 0 bases, with 7 bases between the two germline ends. The length of the CDR3 is 15 residues. The germline V gene has CDR1 MNHEY and CDR2 SVGEGT. The CDR3 sequence: CASSYYRNSNQPQHF. The CDR3 DNA reads TGTGCCAGCAGTTACTACAGAAATAGCAATCAGCCCCAGCATTTT.

This clonotype was counted a few times. The chain carries TRBV3-1 and TRBJ2-1; TRBD1 agrees at 8 bases. Per the germline V gene, CDR1 is LGHDT and CDR2 is YNNKEL (reference sequence). The CDR3 totals 15 residues. The trim removed 3 bases at V and 9 bases at J, leaving 10 bases unmatched. The CDR3 is CASSQTGTGFGEQFF. The CDR3 coding sequence is TGTGCCAGCAGCCAGACCGGGACAGGTTTTGGTGAGCAGTTCTTC.

The rearrangement uses TRBV5-1 and TRBJ2-2, with no clear D. Trimming cost V 0 bases and J 1 base, with 10 bases left between them. The germline V gene encodes CDR1 SGHRS and CDR2 YFSETQ. This CDR3 spans 16 amino acids. CDR3: CASSLEAEKNTGELFF. For the CDR3, the DNA is TGCGCCAGCAGCTTGGAGGCAGAGAAGAACACCGGGGAGCTGTTTTTT. Filled out from reference TRBV5-1 and TRBJ2-2, the complete variable domain reads KAGVTQTPRYLIKTRGQQVTLSCSPISGHRSVSWYQQTPGQGLQFLFEYFSETQRNKGNFPGRFSGRQFSNSRSEMNVSTLELGDSALYLCASSLEAEKNTGELFFGEGSRLTVL.

This clonotype was seen a handful of times. This sequence joins TRBV20-1 and TRBJ2-2, with D possibly TRBD2 on 6 matching bases. The CDR3 is 14 residues long. Per the germline V gene, CDR1 is DFQATT and CDR2 is SNEGSKA (reference sequence). The ends were cut back, 4 bases at V and 4 bases at J, with 13 bases in the middle. CDR3 region: CSATGRVSTGELFF. The CDR3 region has the DNA TGCAGTGCTACCGGGAGAGTGAGCACCGGGGAGCTGTTTTTT.

The sample holds a few counts of this clonotype. The chain carries TRBV29-1 and TRBJ2-1, with D possibly being TRBD2 (5 bases). This CDR3 comprises 13 residues. The V end was cut by 2 bases, the J end by 0 bases, with 5 bases between. The germline gives CDR1 SQVTM, CDR2 ANQGSEA. The CDR3 sequence: CSVESGSYNEQFF. CDR3 coding DNA: TGCAGCGTTGAAAGCGGCTCCTACAATGAGCAGTTCTTC.

This clonotype was picked up a small number of times. The chain combines TRBV9 with TRBJ2-3; D is possibly TRBD2 (7 bases). Per the germline V gene, CDR1 is SGDLS and CDR2 is YYNGEE. The CDR3 has 12 amino acids. V was shortened by 5 bases and J by 9 bases, with 13 bases between the two germline ends. The CDR3 here is CASSSGGPTQYF. CDR3 nucleotide sequence: TGTGCCAGCAGTTCCGGGGGGCCAACGCAGTATTTT.

This clonotype has at least ten counts. The genes are TRBV12-3 or TRBV12-4 and TRBJ1-5; no reliable D call. V shed 6 bases and J shed 11 bases, with 14 bases lying between them. The CDR3 extends over 12 amino acids. In DNA, the CDR3 is TGTGCCAGCAGGAGCTTATACGGGGCCCAGCATTTT. It encodes CASRSLYGAQHF.

This clonotype was found many times. The chain carries TRBV5-1 and TRBJ1-1; a possible D gene is TRBD1 (5 bases). The CDR3 totals 15 residues. The V gene's germline CDR1 is SGHRS and CDR2 YFSETQ. V was pared by 3 bases and J by 1 base, with 13 bases between. The CDR3 spells CASSWGGGTNTEAFF. The CDR3 region has the DNA TGCGCCAGCAGCTGGGGCGGAGGGACGAACACTGAAGCTTTCTTT.

Ten or more counts support this clonotype. V gene TRBV28 combines with J gene TRBJ2-2, with D uncertain. Trimming took off 2 bases at V and 5 bases at J, with 3 bases between the two ends. Germline V gives CDR1 MDHEN, CDR2 SYDVKM. This CDR3 spans 12 amino acids. The CDR3 DNA reads as TGTGCCAGCAGTTTACAGACCGGGGAGCTGTTTTTT. Translating gives CASSLQTGELFF.

This clonotype was observed a handful of times. The chain combines TRBV6-2 or TRBV6-3 with TRBJ2-1; 9 bases line up with TRBD2. Germline V gene data show CDR1 as MNHEY and CDR2 as SVGEGT. CDR3 length: 13 residues. Germline trimming cut 8 bases from V and 4 bases from J; bases unmatched to any gene: 3. CDR3 DNA sequence: TGTGCCAGCGGACTAGCGCTTTACAATGAGCAGTTCTTC. The encoded protein is CASGLALYNEQFF.

There are a few counts of this clonotype. This rearrangement joins TRBV7-2 to TRBJ2-7, with D possibly TRBD2 on 6 matching bases. Germline assignment: CDR1 SGHTA and CDR2 FQGNSA. CDR3 length: 15 residues. V was trimmed by 3 bases and J by 2 bases, leaving 14 bases between them. The CDR3 region has the DNA TGTGCCAGCAGCTTGCCCGGAGGGTGGCCCTACGAGCAGTACTTC. Its protein product is CASSLPGGWPYEQYF.

This clonotype was seen more than once but under ten times. The V and J genes are TRBV15 and TRBJ1-6, with TRBD1 matching 9 bases. CDR1 and CDR2 (germline): LNHNV, YYDKDF (reference sequence). This CDR3 comprises 15 residues. Trimming removed 0 bases from V and 10 bases from J; junction bases left unmatched: 4. This CDR3 is CATSRDRDRVSPLHF. CDR3 DNA: TGTGCCACCAGCAGAGACCGGGACAGGGTCTCACCCCTCCACTTT.